These 19 T cell receptor beta chains came from one sample sequenced in a study of OX40 agonist ivuxolimab in advanced cancers. Profiling relied on immunoSEQ multiplex PCR, and the TCRdb table lists in-frame clones only, not all of them. The repertoire includes about 64,000 clones, approximately 79% of them detected once, and over 2% sits in the top ten. Sequencing was performed on CD4+ or CD8+ T cells sorted from blood, taken in a trial of the OX40 agonist ivuxolimab. These receptors came from an adult with an advanced solid tumor such as melanoma, head and neck, liver or kidney cancer.

The rearrangement uses TRBV28 and TRBJ1-5, with D unresolved. Germline values: CDR1 MDHEN, CDR2 SYDVKM. There are 13 residues in the CDR3. Deletions cut 9 bases from V and 3 bases from J, with 12 bases between. The chain's CDR3 is CASSGSNNQPQHF. The CDR3 coding sequence is TGTGCCAGTTCGGGGTCCAACAATCAGCCCCAGCATTTT.

With regard to this clone: A read error may account for a junction end that differs from germline. The gene calls are TRBV11-2 and TRBJ2-3, with a possible D match to TRBD1 (5 bases). The CDR3 length is 15 residues. The V gene's germline CDR1 is SGHAT and CDR2 FQNNGV. The CDR3 nucleotides are TGTGCCAGCAGGTTAGGACAATCTAGCACAGATACGCAGTATTTT. Translating gives CASRLGQSSTDTQYF.

The rearrangement joins TRBV9 to TRBJ1-4; possible D gene TRBD1, 5 bases. Germline CDR1 reads SGDLS; CDR2 reads YYNGEE. The CDR3 is made up of 15 amino acids. V was pared by 4 bases and J by 4 bases, with 14 bases between. For the CDR3, the DNA is TGTGCCAGCAGCTTCACCGACAGTGGTAATGAAAAACTGTTTTTT. Protein: CASSFTDSGNEKLFF.

The chain employs TRBV6-5 and TRBJ2-1; 7 bases fit TRBD1. CDR1 is MNHEY and CDR2 is SVGAGI in the germline V gene. The CDR3 totals 12 residues. J lost 6 bases, V lost 6 bases, and 2 bases had no gene match. DNA of the CDR3: TGTGCCAGCAGAACAGGGGTCAATGAGCAGTTCTTC. Amino acid sequence: CASRTGVNEQFF.

The chain uses TRBV30 and TRBJ2-1; 9 bases fit TRBD2. The CDR3 spans 13 residues. Losses at the gene ends were 4 bases for V and 8 bases for J; bases not matched to a gene: 6. Germline V lookup: CDR1 GTSNPN, CDR2 SVGIG (reference sequence). CDR3 nucleotide sequence: TGTGCCTGGACTCGCGGGGGGGCCTATGAGCAGTTCTTC. It encodes CAWTRGGAYEQFF.

Worth noting for this clone: The same CDR3 can be traced to other DNA sequences in this sample. This sequence joins TRBV11-3 and TRBJ1-3; 9 bases align to TRBD1. The CDR3 is 15 amino acids. Trimming took 5 bases from V and 2 from J; bases not matched to a gene: 4. The germline gives CDR1 SGHNT, CDR2 YENEEA. The CDR3 region has the DNA TGTGCCAGCAGCCCGGGACAGGGCCCTGGAAACACCATATATTTT. Translation gives CASSPGQGPGNTIYF.

This clone was counted only a few times. This chain uses TRBV7-8 with TRBJ2-5; 14 bases agree with TRBD2. Looked up from germline, CDR1 is SGHVS and CDR2 is FQNEAQ. The CDR3 totals 17 residues. V shed 2 bases and J 3 bases; nucleotides not matched to a gene: 5. The CDR3 DNA sequence: TGTGCCAGCAGCTTAAGACTAGCGGGGGGGAGGAAAGAGACCCAGTACTTC. Amino acids: CASSLRLAGGRKETQYF. Based on the CDR3 plus reference TRBV7-8 and TRBJ2-5, the full variable domain is GAGVSQSPRYKVAKRGQDVALRCDPISGHVSLFWYQQALGQGPEFLTYFQNEAQLDKSGLPSDRFFAERPEGSVSTLKIQRTQQEDSAVYLCASSLRLAGGRKETQYFGPGTRLLVL.

This chain joins TRBV28 and TRBJ2-7, with 10 bases fitting TRBD2. The V and J ends lost 8 bases and 0 bases, in that order; junction bases with no gene match: 4. The CDR3 runs 14 residues. The V gene's germline CDR1 is MDHEN and CDR2 SYDVKM. As DNA, the CDR3 is TGTGCCAGCTCACTAGCGGGGAGCTCCTACGAGCAGTACTTC. Protein product: CASSLAGSSYEQYF.

V gene TRBV28 combines with J gene TRBJ2-3; the match to TRBD2 covers 12 bases. V was clipped by 1 base and J by 8 bases; unmatched bases: 4. Germline CDR1 and CDR2: MDHEN and SYDVKM. The CDR3 has 15 amino acids. The CDR3 protein is CASSLLASGGGTQYF. The DNA of the CDR3 is TGTGCCAGCAGTTTATTAGCTAGCGGGGGGGGTACGCAGTATTTT.

This clone appeared a few times. The V call is TRBV7-2, the J call TRBJ2-7, with 8 bases matching TRBD1. Trimming at V came to 5 bases and at J to 3 bases, leaving 6 bases not matched to a gene. CDR3 size: 14 residues. Germline CDR1 is SGHTA and CDR2 is FQGNSA. The chain's CDR3 is CASSPGTGLYEQYF. In nucleotides, the CDR3 is TGTGCCAGCAGCCCCGGGACAGGCCTCTACGAGCAGTACTTC.

This rearrangement joins TRBV7-9 to TRBJ1-4, with TRBD1 matching over 8 bases. V lost 1 base and J lost 5; bases outside the gene matches: 9. The CDR3 is 17 residues long. In germline, CDR1 is SEHNR, CDR2 FQNEAQ (reference sequence). The CDR3 DNA reads as TGTGCCAGCAGCTTAGGGACAGGGTATGGGCCCAATGAAAAACTGTTTTTT. It encodes CASSLGTGYGPNEKLFF.

The J gene is TRBJ1-1, the V gene TRBV7-6; D unresolved. The CDR3 spans 13 residues. Germline V gives CDR1 SGHVS, CDR2 FNYEAQ. V was trimmed by 1 base and J by 3 bases, leaving 6 bases between them. The CDR3 bases are TGTGCCAGCAGCTTAGACTTCGACACTGAAGCTTTCTTT. Protein: CASSLDFDTEAFF.

V gene TRBV5-1 combines with J gene TRBJ1-4, with D uncertain. V dropped 0 bases and J dropped 0 bases, with 6 bases sitting between them. The length of the CDR3 is 15 residues. From germline, CDR1 is SGHRS and CDR2 YFSETQ. The CDR3 DNA sequence: TGCGCCAGCAGCTTGGACACCGCAACTAATGAAAAACTGTTTTTT. Encoded protein: CASSLDTATNEKLFF.

V and J are TRBV6-5 and TRBJ2-3; TRBD2 is a possible D gene (5 bases). This CDR3 is 15 amino acids long. The V end lost 1 base, the J end lost 6 bases, and 14 bases lay between the germline ends. Germline V gene data show CDR1 as MNHEY and CDR2 as SVGAGI. The CDR3 here is CASSYLPRRGDTQYF. CDR3 bases: TGTGCCAGCAGTTACTTACCAAGGAGAGGGGATACGCAGTATTTT.

The chain combines TRBV7-3 with TRBJ1-2; D unclear. The germline V gene has CDR1 SGHTA and CDR2 FQGTGA. Trimming took off 1 base at V and 7 bases at J, with 10 bases between the two ends. CDR3 length equals 13 residues. CDR3 DNA sequence: TGTGCCAGCAGCTTAAGTGGAAATTCTGGCTACACCTTC. Translation gives CASSLSGNSGYTF.

In this sample, this clone turned up once. This chain links TRBV6-5 with TRBJ1-1; TRBD1 matches 9 bases. The CDR3 extends over 15 amino acids. J was trimmed by 5 bases and V by 5 bases; bases with no gene match: 9. Looked up from germline, CDR1 is MNHEY and CDR2 is SVGAGI. The DNA of the CDR3 is TGTGCCAGCAGTACTACGAACAGGGGGCGGACTGAAGCTTTCTTT. This encodes CASSTTNRGRTEAFF.

This chain links TRBV9 with TRBJ2-3; 13 nucleotides agree with TRBD2. V lost 4 bases to trimming and J lost 0 bases; unmatched junction nucleotides: 14. Germline loops: CDR1 SGDLS, CDR2 YYNGEE. The CDR3 is made up of 20 amino acids. In DNA, the CDR3 is TGTGCCAGCAGCCCACCTCCCCGACTAGCGGGGGGATTTAGCACAGATACGCAGTATTTT. It specifies CASSPPPRLAGGFSTDTQYF.

V usage is TRBV6-5 and J usage is TRBJ2-5, with D hard to call. Looked up from germline, CDR1 is MNHEY and CDR2 is SVGAGI. The V gene lost 2 bases and the J gene lost 7 bases, with 11 bases spanning the gap. This CDR3 comprises 13 residues. This CDR3 reads CASSYPGVGTQYF. The DNA of the CDR3 is TGTGCCAGCAGTTACCCGGGTGTGGGGACCCAGTACTTC.

The chain carries TRBV19 and TRBJ2-6, with 9 positions matching TRBD2. The CDR3 runs to 18 residues. Germline CDR1 and CDR2: LNHDA and SQIVND (reference sequence). Trimming at V came to 11 bases and at J to 0 bases, leaving 14 bases not matched to a gene. CDR3 sequence (DNA): TGTGCCTCGACTAGCGGCCCACCCTGGGGCTCTGGGGCCAACGTCCTGACTTTC. Protein product: CASTSGPPWGSGANVLTF.